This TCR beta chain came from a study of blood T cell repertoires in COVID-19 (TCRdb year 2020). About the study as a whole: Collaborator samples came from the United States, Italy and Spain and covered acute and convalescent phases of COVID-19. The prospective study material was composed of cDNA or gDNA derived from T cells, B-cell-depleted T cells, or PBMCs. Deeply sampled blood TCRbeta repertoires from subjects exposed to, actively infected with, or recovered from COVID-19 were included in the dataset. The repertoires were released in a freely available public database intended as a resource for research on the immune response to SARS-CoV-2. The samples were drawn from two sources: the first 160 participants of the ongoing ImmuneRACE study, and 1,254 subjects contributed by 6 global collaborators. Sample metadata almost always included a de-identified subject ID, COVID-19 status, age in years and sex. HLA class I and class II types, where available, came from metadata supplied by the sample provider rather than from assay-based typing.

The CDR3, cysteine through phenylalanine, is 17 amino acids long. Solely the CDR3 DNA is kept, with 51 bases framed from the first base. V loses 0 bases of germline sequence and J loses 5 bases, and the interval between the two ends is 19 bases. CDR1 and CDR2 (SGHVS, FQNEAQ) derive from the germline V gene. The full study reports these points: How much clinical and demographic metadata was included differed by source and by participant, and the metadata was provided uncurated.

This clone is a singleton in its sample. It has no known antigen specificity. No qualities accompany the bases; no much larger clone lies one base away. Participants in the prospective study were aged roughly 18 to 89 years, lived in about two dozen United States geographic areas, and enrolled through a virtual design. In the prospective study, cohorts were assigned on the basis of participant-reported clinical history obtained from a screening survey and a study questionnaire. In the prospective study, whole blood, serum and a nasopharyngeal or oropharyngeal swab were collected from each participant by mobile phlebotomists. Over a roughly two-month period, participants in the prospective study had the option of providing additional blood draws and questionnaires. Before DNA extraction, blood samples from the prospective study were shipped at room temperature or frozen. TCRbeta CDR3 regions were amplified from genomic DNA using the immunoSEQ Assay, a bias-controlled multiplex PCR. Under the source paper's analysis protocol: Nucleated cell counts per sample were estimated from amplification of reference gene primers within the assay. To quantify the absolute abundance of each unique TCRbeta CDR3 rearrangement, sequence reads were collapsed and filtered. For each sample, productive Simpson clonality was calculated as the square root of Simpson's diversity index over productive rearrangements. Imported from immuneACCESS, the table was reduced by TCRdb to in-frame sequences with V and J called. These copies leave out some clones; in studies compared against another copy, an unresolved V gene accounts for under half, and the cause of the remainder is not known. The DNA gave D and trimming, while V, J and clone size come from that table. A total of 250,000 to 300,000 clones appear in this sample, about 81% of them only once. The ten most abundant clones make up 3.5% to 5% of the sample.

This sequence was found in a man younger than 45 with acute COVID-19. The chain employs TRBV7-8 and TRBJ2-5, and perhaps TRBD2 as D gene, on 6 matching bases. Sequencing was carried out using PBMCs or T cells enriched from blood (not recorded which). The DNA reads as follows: TGTGCCAGCAGCTTAGCCTCGATTCCGAGAGGAGGGGAGACCCAGTACTTC. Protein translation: CASSLASIPRGGETQYF.